The 4 T cell receptor beta chains presented below share a single source sample, sequenced in a study of spatial heterogeneity in lung cancer. Documented time point: blood at routine non-recurrence follow-up after resection. Sequencing covered unsorted whole RNA taken from tumor, nontumor lung or frozen PBMC. Each CDR3 protein gets one entry after TCRdb re-called the 5' RACE reads with MiXCR. The sample lists about 120,000 distinct CDR3 sequences, 12% occurring once. The sample here was PBMCs, taken at follow-up. The receptors here all came from a male donor with early-stage non-small cell lung cancer.

This clonotype was counted a few times. The chain has TRBV6-1 and TRBJ1-5; D is uncertain. Trimming took off 6 bases at V and 12 bases at J, with 15 bases between the two ends. The germline V gene has CDR1 MNHNS and CDR2 SASEGT. The CDR3 runs 12 residues. The chain's CDR3 is CASRLGWPRQHF. The CDR3, as DNA: TGTGCCAGCAGGTTGGGGTGGCCACGCCAGCATTTT.

In this sample, this clonotype turned up a few times. The chain links TRBV12-3 or TRBV12-4 to TRBJ2-7, with 8 bases matching TRBD2. After removal of 2 bases from V and 5 bases from J, the junction contained 8 bases not matched to a gene. CDR3 length equals 15 residues. DNA of the CDR3: TGTGCCAGCAGTTTAACGGGGCGGGGGGCTGACGAGCAGTACTTC. It encodes CASSLTGRGADEQYF.

This clonotype has at least ten counts. This chain joins TRBV28 and TRBJ2-7, with D possibly matching TRBD2 (5 bases). The CDR3 sequence is 12 residues long. Trimming left V 8 bases short and J 2 bases short, with 10 bases between. The germline gives CDR1 MDHEN, CDR2 SYDVKM. CDR3: CASRSRAYEQYF. Written as DNA, the CDR3 is TGTGCCAGCCGGTCGAGGGCCTACGAGCAGTACTTC.

The V and J genes are TRBV24-1 and TRBJ2-7, with D perhaps matching TRBD2 (5 bases). The V end was cut by 0 bases, the J end by 6 bases, with 8 bases between. The CDR3 is 13 amino acids. Germline CDR1 reads KGHDR; CDR2 reads SFDVKD. The CDR3 region is CATSDLRGGEQYF. The CDR3 coding sequence is TGTGCCACCAGTGATTTGCGCGGAGGCGAGCAGTACTTC.